This TCR beta chain derives from a study of T cell responses to AZD1222 COVID-19 vaccine. Concerning this clone: Its antigen is unknown.

Data came from immunoSEQ multiplex PCR; TCRdb stores just in-frame clones and leaves some out. The sample consists of 90,000 to 100,000 clones, about 85% of them appearing once. CDR3 length equals 12 residues. V gave up 8 bases and J gave up 4 bases; unmatched junction bases: 4. Germline V gives CDR1 MNHEY, CDR2 SVGAGI. Study-level results: The study identified only six AZD1222 recipients as seropositive at baseline. Donors were chiefly white British, with a greater number of females, and clonal diversity was perhaps underestimated.

This sequence was found in an adult in good health. The chain recombines TRBV6-5 with TRBJ1-2, with 7 bases that match TRBD1. This material consisted of peripheral blood, taken on day 0 of AZD1222 vaccination. Here the CDR3 reads CASRDSLYGYTF. CDR3 sequence (DNA): TGTGCCAGCCGGGACAGTCTCTATGGCTACACCTTC.